These 27 T cell receptor beta chains originate from one sample sequenced in a study of T-cell memory formation after mild COVID-19. TCRdb itself ran the 5' RACE reads through MiXCR, one entry per CDR3 protein. The sample consists of 300,000 to 400,000 distinct CDR3 sequences, about an eighth of them appearing once. Source material: PBMCs or a T cell subset sorted from them (not recorded which). These receptors were taken from a man between 18 and 35 years old who had mild COVID-19 (a few samples of this study predate the infection). Cell type and time point are not known.

This clonotype was counted a few times. V usage is TRBV19 and J usage is TRBJ1-1; 11 bases are a match to TRBD1. The CDR3 is 14 amino acids. Germline V gene lookup returns CDR1 LNHDA and CDR2 SQIVND (reference sequence). Trimming at V came to 9 bases and at J to 3 bases, leaving 6 bases not matched to a gene. The CDR3: CASMDRGLDTEAFF. In DNA, the CDR3 is TGTGCCAGCATGGACAGGGGGCTGGACACTGAAGCTTTCTTT.

This clonotype has more than one count but fewer than ten. The chain recombines TRBV2 with TRBJ2-3; possibly TRBD2 for D (6 bases). Germline V gene sequence: CDR1 SNHLY, CDR2 FYNNEI. V was pared by 7 bases and J by 4 bases, with 12 bases between. This CDR3 is 13 amino acids long. This chain's CDR3 is CASNGREADTQYF. The CDR3 DNA follows: TGTGCCAGCAACGGCAGGGAGGCAGATACGCAGTATTTT.

The genes are TRBV7-2 and TRBJ2-5, with D tentatively TRBD1 or TRBD2 (6 bases each). Germline V gives CDR1 SGHTA, CDR2 FQGNSA. V dropped 3 bases and J dropped 0 bases, with 20 bases sitting between them. The CDR3 extends over 18 amino acids. CDR3 in amino acids: CASSLRGELGVYQETQYF. The DNA of the CDR3 is TGTGCCAGCAGCTTGAGGGGGGAGCTCGGGGTATACCAAGAGACCCAGTACTTC.

The V call is TRBV7-2, the J call TRBJ2-2; 8 bases are a match to TRBD1. The V gene end was trimmed by 3 bases and the J gene end by 4 bases; junction bases not matched to a gene: 7. Germline V gene data show CDR1 as SGHTA and CDR2 as FQGNSA. CDR3 length: 16 amino acids. The CDR3 loop is CASSFRQGAPTGELFF. The CDR3 nucleotides are TGTGCCAGCAGCTTTAGGCAGGGGGCGCCCACCGGGGAGCTGTTTTTT.

This clonotype was seen a few times. V usage is TRBV27 and J usage is TRBJ1-6; 7 nucleotides align to TRBD1. Germline V CDR1 and CDR2: MNHEY, SMNVEV (reference sequence). The V and J ends lost 6 bases and 7 bases, in that order; junction bases with no gene match: 12. CDR3 size: 16 residues. In DNA, the CDR3 is TGTGCCAGCAGGGGAAACCGGGACAGACAAAATTCACCCCTCCACTTT. Its translation: CASRGNRDRQNSPLHF.

This clonotype was seen only a few times. CDR3 sequence reads: CASSVGGAGVETQYF. Here the CDR3 DNA reads TGTGCCAGCAGTGTCGGGGGGGCCGGGGTAGAGACCCAGTACTTC. The V and J genes are TRBV6-1 and TRBJ2-5; 8 nucleotides match TRBD2. In germline, CDR1 is MNHNS, CDR2 SASEGT. V lost 4 bases and J lost 4; bases outside the gene matches: 8. The CDR3 has 15 amino acids.

The V and J genes are TRBV2 and TRBJ2-3; 7 bases line up with TRBD2. CDR1 SNHLY and CDR2 FYNNEI come from the germline V gene. The ends lost 7 bases at V and 6 bases at J; junction bases unmatched: 13. The CDR3 sequence is 15 residues long. This CDR3 reads CASMPVPGRDDTQYF. CDR3 DNA sequence: TGTGCCAGCATGCCTGTTCCAGGGAGGGATGATACGCAGTATTTT. The full variable domain, in which reference TRBV2 and TRBJ2-3 provide the parts outside the CDR3, is EPEVTQTPSHQVTQMGQEVILRCVPISNHLYFYWYRQILGQKVEFLVSFYNNEISEKSEIFDDQFSVERPDGSNFTLKIRSTKLEDSAMYFCASMPVPGRDDTQYFGPGTRLTVL.

This clonotype occurred once. The chain has TRBV24-1 and TRBJ2-3, with 9 bases identical to TRBD1. Trimming at V came to 4 bases and at J to 5 bases, leaving 6 bases not matched to a gene. This CDR3 contains 15 residues. Germline values: CDR1 KGHDR, CDR2 SFDVKD. This CDR3 reads CATSDPGTGKDTQYF. CDR3 nucleotide sequence: TGTGCCACCAGTGACCCCGGGACAGGGAAAGATACGCAGTATTTT.

The chain is built from TRBV15 and TRBJ2-1; no clear D. V shed 3 bases and J shed 4 bases, with 4 bases lying between them. Germline-derived CDR1 and CDR2 are LNHNV and YYDKDF (reference sequence). The CDR3 is 12 amino acids. The CDR3 DNA is TGTGCCACCAGCAGTGGATACAATGAGCAGTTCTTC. It translates to CATSSGYNEQFF. Together with reference TRBV15 and TRBJ2-1, the CDR3 gives the full variable domain: DAMVIQNPRYQVTQFGKPVTLSCSQTLNHNVMYWYQQKSSQAPKLLFHYYDKDFNNEADTPDNFQSRRPNTSFCFLDIRSPGLGDTAMYLCATSSGYNEQFFGPGTRLTVL.

The rearrangement uses TRBV18 and TRBJ2-7, with unresolved D. The CDR3 totals 17 residues. Trimming took 2 bases from V and 7 from J, leaving 24 bases between them. Germline V gene data show CDR1 as KGHSH and CDR2 as LQKENI. As DNA, the CDR3 is TGTGCCAGCTCACCAACGGCCTCATCGTGGGGTCAAGGAGAGCAGTACTTC. Translating it yields CASSPTASSWGQGEQYF.

The V call is TRBV4-2, the J call TRBJ1-5; D not resolved. Trimming cost V 2 bases and J 3 bases, with 8 bases left between them. Germline CDR1 is LGHNA and CDR2 is YNFKEQ. The CDR3 length is 14 residues. DNA for the CDR3: TGTGCCAGCAGCCAAATAATGTCCAATCAGCCCCAGCATTTT. It is translated as CASSQIMSNQPQHF.

The chain combines TRBV7-3 with TRBJ1-1; TRBD1 agrees at 7 bases. The CDR3 is made up of 13 amino acids. The V and J ends lost 4 bases and 7 bases, in that order; junction bases with no gene match: 6. CDR1 is SGHTA and CDR2 is FQGTGA in the germline V gene. CDR3: CASSSTGDGEAFF. The CDR3 DNA sequence: TGTGCCAGCAGCTCCACAGGGGATGGTGAAGCTTTCTTT.

This clonotype was counted at least ten times. The V call is TRBV12-5, the J call TRBJ1-2, with D possibly matching TRBD1 (6 bases). Germline V gene sequence: CDR1 LGHNT, CDR2 FRNRAP. V was pared by 2 bases and J by 1 base, with 11 bases between. The CDR3 is 15 amino acids. CDR3 in amino acids: CASGLFAGDNYGYTF. CDR3 DNA: TGTGCTAGTGGTTTGTTTGCAGGGGATAACTATGGCTACACCTTC.

This clonotype has at least ten counts. The chain carries TRBV12-3 or TRBV12-4 and TRBJ2-1, with 7 positions matching TRBD1. The V and J ends lost 6 bases and 2 bases, in that order; junction bases with no gene match: 7. The CDR3 totals 15 residues. CDR3 in DNA: TGTGCCAGCAGCTATGACAGGGTTGCCTACAATGAGCAGTTCTTC. Encoded protein: CASSYDRVAYNEQFF.

This clonotype has ten or more counts. Without the conserved terminal phenylalanine or tryptophan, this CDR3 likely stems from a read error. The DNA is omitted, as the CDR3 cannot be located on it reliably, and the CDR3 follows TCRdb's listing. The genes are TRBV20-1 and TRBJ2-7; the D call of TRBD2 is as the table states it, not checked on the DNA. With termini counted, the CDR3 has 10 amino acids. The V gene's germline CDR1 is DFQATT and CDR2 SNEGSKA (reference sequence). The CDR3 is CSARVGGGTL.

There are a few counts of this clonotype. This chain connects TRBV12-3 or TRBV12-4 to TRBJ1-6; 7 bases match TRBD1. V shed 6 bases, J shed 5 bases, and the junction held 1 base outside the gene matches. The CDR3 is made up of 13 amino acids. CDR3 residues: CASRTGNNSPLHF. The CDR3 region has the DNA TGTGCCAGCAGGACAGGGAATAATTCACCCCTCCACTTT.

This clonotype was counted only a few times. The J gene is TRBJ1-2, the V gene TRBV28, with D possibly TRBD1 on 6 matching bases. V lost 1 base and J lost 8, with 11 bases in between. The CDR3 covers 13 residues. Germline V gene data show CDR1 as MDHEN and CDR2 as SYDVKM. This CDR3 is CASSLYRVHGYTF. CDR3 nucleotide sequence: TGTGCCAGCAGTTTATACAGGGTTCACGGCTACACCTTC.

This clonotype was recorded at least ten times. V is TRBV5-6 and J is TRBJ1-2; 7 bases are a match to TRBD1. With V trimmed by 2 bases and J by 8 bases, 9 bases remained unmatched. CDR3 size: 14 residues. Germline CDR1 and CDR2: SGHDT and YYEEEE. The CDR3 sequence: CASSLTDRAAGYTF. CDR3 DNA sequence: TGTGCCAGCAGCTTAACCGACAGGGCTGCGGGCTACACCTTC.

The rearrangement links TRBV12-3 or TRBV12-4 to TRBJ2-1; the match to TRBD1 covers 7 bases. The J segment lost 6 bases and the V segment lost 7 bases, leaving 9 bases of the junction unmatched. The CDR3 is made up of 14 amino acids. CDR3 region: CASTPGQPLNEQFF. The CDR3 region has the DNA TGTGCCAGCACGCCGGGACAGCCTCTCAATGAGCAGTTCTTC.

This clonotype was detected a few times. V usage is TRBV6-5 and J usage is TRBJ1-6; D ambiguous. Deletions cut 8 bases from V and 5 bases from J, with 13 bases between. Germline CDR1 is MNHEY and CDR2 is SVGAGI. The CDR3 loop spans 14 amino acids. CDR3 protein: CASVPQLNNSPLHF. The CDR3 DNA follows: TGTGCCAGCGTCCCACAGCTTAATAATTCACCCCTCCACTTT.

This clonotype was recorded a few times. The chain carries TRBV6-2 or TRBV6-3 and TRBJ1-2; 9 nucleotides match TRBD1. Losses at the gene ends were 5 bases for V and 4 bases for J; bases not matched to a gene: 8. Germline loops: CDR1 MNHEY, CDR2 SVGEGT. This CDR3 has 15 amino acids. CDR3 DNA: TGTGCCAGCAGTCACCGGGACAGGGCCACCTATGGCTACACCTTC. It translates to CASSHRDRATYGYTF.

This chain connects TRBV29-1 to TRBJ2-3; 9 nucleotides match TRBD2. The V segment lost 5 bases and the J segment 1 base; nucleotides outside the gene matches: 13. The V gene's germline CDR1 is SQVTM and CDR2 ANQGSEA. There are 17 residues in the CDR3. The CDR3 bases are TGCAGCGTTCAGCTTACCGGGGTAGCGGGGGGCACAGATACGCAGTATTTT. This gives the protein CSVQLTGVAGGTDTQYF.

This clonotype was counted at least ten times. This chain uses TRBV12-3 or TRBV12-4 with TRBJ1-4, with TRBD1 matching 7 bases. The CDR3 length is 16 residues. J gave up 7 bases and V 5 bases, and 13 bases lay outside the gene matches. The CDR3 DNA reads TGTGCCAGCAGTCTACACAGGGGAGGCATAGCTGAAAAACTGTTTTTT. Translated: CASSLHRGGIAEKLFF.

This clonotype occurred a few times. The CDR3 DNA reads TGTGCCAGCTCCCCAATCGGACAGGGACAAGAGACCCAGTACTTC. Amino acids: CASSPIGQGQETQYF. This rearrangement joins TRBV18 to TRBJ2-5, with 8 bases aligning to TRBD1. CDR1 is KGHSH and CDR2 is LQKENI in the germline V gene. Trimming took 6 bases from V and 2 from J; bases not matched to a gene: 8. This CDR3 has 15 amino acids.

This clonotype was recorded many times. The chain combines TRBV12-3 or TRBV12-4 with TRBJ2-3, with a weak D call TRBD2 (5 bases). V lost 5 bases and J 6 bases, leaving 18 bases between the germline ends. The CDR3 runs to 15 residues. The CDR3 region has the DNA TGTGCCAGCAGTCCCCGAAACCCCACGGGGGATACGCAGTATTTT. Protein sequence: CASSPRNPTGDTQYF.

This clonotype was counted a few times. The V and J genes are TRBV18 and TRBJ2-5; D is undetermined. Germline assignment: CDR1 KGHSH and CDR2 LQKENI. CDR3 size: 12 residues. With 4 bases removed from V and 5 bases from J, the gap between germline ends came to 8 bases. The CDR3 here is CASSQARETQYF. For the CDR3, the DNA is TGTGCCAGCTCACAGGCACGGGAGACCCAGTACTTC.

This clonotype was recorded a few times. V and J are TRBV12-3 or TRBV12-4 and TRBJ2-7; no reliable D call. V lost 8 bases and J lost 3, with 5 bases in between. This CDR3 spans 10 amino acids. The CDR3 loop is CASGFYEQYF. The CDR3 region has the DNA TGTGCCAGCGGCTTCTACGAGCAGTACTTC.